Listed here are 18 T cell receptor beta chains from one sample, sequenced in a study of CD8 T cells in Susac syndrome. The authors reverse transcribed about 0.5 to 1 ug RNA with random hexamers. TCRdb independently ran MiXCR on the immunoSEQ multiplex PCR reads; one entry per CDR3 protein. The sample carries fewer than 200,000 distinct CDR3 sequences, just under 95% recorded once. Material for sequencing was CD4+ T cells from PBMCs. The receptors stem from a human donor in good health.

V and J are TRBV29-1 and TRBJ2-5; 9 bases align to TRBD1. CDR1 and CDR2 (germline): SQVTM, ANQGSEA. The V segment lost 6 bases and the J segment 5 bases; nucleotides outside the gene matches: 7. The CDR3 has 13 residues. The chain's CDR3 is CSVSDRGGETQYF. The CDR3 DNA reads as TGCAGCGTCTCGGACAGGGGAGGCGAGACCCAGTACTTC.

The chain couples TRBV28 to TRBJ2-5, with D perhaps matching TRBD1 (5 bases). Germline V gives CDR1 MDHEN, CDR2 SYDVKM. Deletions cut 4 bases from V and 7 bases from J, with 22 bases between. This CDR3 spans 16 amino acids. The CDR3, as DNA: TGTGCCAGCAGTTCCTCCCTTTCAGCAGGGCGTGGGACCCAGTACTTC. Translating gives CASSSSLSAGRGTQYF.

The genes are TRBV18 and TRBJ2-3; D is uncertain. V was pared by 3 bases and J by 9 bases, with 10 bases between. Germline CDR1 is KGHSH and CDR2 is LQKENI. This CDR3 spans 12 amino acids. CDR3 amino acids: CASSPDGNTQYF. For the CDR3, the DNA is TGTGCCAGCTCACCGGACGGCAACACGCAGTATTTT.

The rearrangement links TRBV30 to TRBJ2-7; D might be TRBD1 or TRBD2, each matching 5 bases. CDR3 length: 13 residues. The V and J ends lost 0 bases and 7 bases respectively, with 13 bases between them. Germline-derived CDR1 and CDR2 are GTSNPN and SVGIG (reference sequence). CDR3 protein: CAWSVLREGEQYF. CDR3 sequence (DNA): TGTGCCTGGAGTGTGCTTAGAGAGGGGGAGCAGTACTTC.

This clonotype was seen once. At one boundary the junction diverges from the germline segment, which might be a read error. The rearrangement joins TRBV20-1 to TRBJ2-1; the D is unclear. CDR3 size: 14 residues. CDR1 DFQATT and CDR2 SNEGSKA come from the germline V gene (reference sequence). The CDR3 loop reads CSARDLPGPNELFF. The CDR3 coding sequence is TGCAGTGCTAGAGATCTTCCCGGCCCCAACGAGCTGTTCTTC.

This clonotype was observed a few times. The chain joins TRBV6-1 to TRBJ1-5; maybe TRBD1 (6 bases). V lost 5 bases and J lost 5, with 13 bases in between. The CDR3 is 14 amino acids. The germline gives CDR1 MNHNS, CDR2 SASEGT. The CDR3 DNA sequence: TGTGCCAGCAGTATTAGGACAGCCGATCAGCCCCAGCATTTT. Encoded protein: CASSIRTADQPQHF.

The V call is TRBV6-2 or TRBV6-3, the J call TRBJ1-1; weak D call: TRBD1 (6 bases). The germline V gene encodes CDR1 MNHEY and CDR2 SVGEGT. The CDR3 has 15 residues. V was cut by 6 bases and J by 0 bases, with 14 bases left in between. The CDR3 nucleotides are TGTGCCAGCAGGAAACAGGGAATACTGAACACTGAAGCTTTCTTT. Protein sequence: CASRKQGILNTEAFF.

This clonotype was seen once. The chain employs TRBV30 and TRBJ1-1, with 7 nucleotides matching TRBD1. The CDR3 covers 12 residues. The trim removed 0 bases at V and 6 bases at J, leaving 1 base unmatched. Per the germline V gene, CDR1 is GTSNPN and CDR2 is SVGIG (reference sequence). CDR3 amino acids: CAWSVGQAEAFF. CDR3 nucleotide sequence: TGTGCCTGGAGTGTTGGACAGGCTGAAGCTTTCTTT.

The V and J genes are TRBV30 and TRBJ1-2, with D perhaps TRBD1 (5 bases). CDR3 length: 14 amino acids. Germline loops: CDR1 GTSNPN, CDR2 SVGIG (reference sequence). V shed 2 bases and J shed 8 bases, with 18 bases lying between them. CDR3 nucleotide sequence: TGTGCCTGGAGTCACGGTCTAGGGGAAAACGGCTACACCTTC. It is translated as CAWSHGLGENGYTF.

J is TRBJ2-5 and V is TRBV9; tentative D call: TRBD2 (5 bases). This CDR3 has 16 residues. Trimming stripped 1 base from V and 5 bases from J, with 18 bases between. CDR1 and CDR2 from the germline V gene are SGDLS and YYNGEE. The CDR3 nucleotides are TGTGCCAGCAGCGTAAGTGAGGGCCCTCTCGGGGAGACCCAGTACTTC. As protein: CASSVSEGPLGETQYF.

The gene calls are TRBV28 and TRBJ1-2, with 8 bases fitting TRBD1. CDR3 length: 13 residues. V lost 7 bases, J lost 4 bases, and 5 bases stayed unmatched. Germline CDR1 reads MDHEN; CDR2 reads SYDVKM. In DNA form, the CDR3 reads TGTGCCAGCACCGCGGACAGGGTCTATGGCTACACCTTC. Its translation: CASTADRVYGYTF.

The rearrangement uses TRBV5-4 and TRBJ2-3; no definite D call. Looked up from germline, CDR1 is SGHNT and CDR2 is YYREEE (reference sequence). The ends were cut back, 0 bases at V and 8 bases at J, with 13 bases in the middle. This CDR3 is built from 14 residues. The CDR3 DNA sequence: TGTGCCAGCAGCTTGGAGTCTAGTTTAGGTACGCAGTATTTT. It yields the protein CASSLESSLGTQYF.

This clonotype came up once. The chain carries TRBV20-1 and TRBJ1-1, with a weak D call TRBD1 (6 bases). The ends were cut back, 0 bases at V and 3 bases at J, with 11 bases in the middle. The CDR3 has 14 amino acids. From germline, CDR1 is DFQATT and CDR2 SNEGSKA (reference sequence). The CDR3: CSAREGGGHTEAFF. The CDR3 region has the DNA TGCAGTGCTAGAGAAGGGGGGGGACACACTGAAGCTTTCTTT.

The chain has TRBV23-1 and TRBJ1-5; D might be TRBD1 (6 bases). TRBV23-1 is an ORF, and what it does is uncertain. Trimming shortened V by 2 bases and J by 5 bases, and 13 bases separated the two germline ends. There are 15 residues in the CDR3. The CDR3 region has the DNA TGCGCCAGCAGTCAAATTTCAGGGGCCCATCAGCCCCAGCATTTT. It codes for CASSQISGAHQPQHF.

This clonotype came up once. The V gene is TRBV4-3, the J gene TRBJ2-3; 10 positions match TRBD2. Germline CDR1 reads LGHNA; CDR2 reads YSLEER. V shed 2 bases and J 4 bases; nucleotides not matched to a gene: 6. This CDR3 has 16 amino acids. For the CDR3, the DNA is TGCGCCAGCAGCCAAACGACAGCGGGAGGGGCAGATACGCAGTATTTT. It codes for CASSQTTAGGADTQYF.

This chain joins TRBV20-1 and TRBJ1-2; D gene unclear. The germline V gene encodes CDR1 DFQATT and CDR2 SNEGSKA (reference sequence). The CDR3 runs 13 residues. V was cut by 0 bases and J by 7 bases, with 12 bases left in between. CDR3 nucleotides: TGCAGTGCTAGAGATTCGCGAAGCAGTGGCTACACCTTC. Translated, it gives CSARDSRSSGYTF.

V gene TRBV7-9 combines with J gene TRBJ2-6, with D hard to call. The V and J ends lost 5 bases and 8 bases respectively, with 10 bases between them. The CDR3 spans 13 residues. The germline V gene encodes CDR1 SEHNR and CDR2 FQNEAQ (reference sequence). This CDR3 is CASSPGWTNVLTF. CDR3 DNA sequence: TGTGCCAGCAGCCCCGGTTGGACCAACGTCCTGACTTTC.

This sequence joins TRBV28 and TRBJ2-3; no clear D. CDR3 length: 14 residues. V lost 4 bases and J 0 bases, leaving 8 bases between the germline ends. Germline lookup yields CDR1 MDHEN and CDR2 SYDVKM. The CDR3 bases are TGTGCCAGCAGTTCACCCCTAAGCACAGATACGCAGTATTTT. Its translation is CASSSPLSTDTQYF.